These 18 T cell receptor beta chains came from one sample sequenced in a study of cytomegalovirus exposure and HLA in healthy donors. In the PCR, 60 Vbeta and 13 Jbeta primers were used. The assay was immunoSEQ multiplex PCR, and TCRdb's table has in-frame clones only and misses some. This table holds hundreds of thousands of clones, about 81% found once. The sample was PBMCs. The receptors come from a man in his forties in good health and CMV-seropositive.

The CDR3 sequence: CASSETSGRVYEQFF. CDR3 bases: TGTGCCAGCAGCGAGACTAGCGGGAGGGTTTATGAGCAGTTCTTC. The rearrangement links TRBV9 to TRBJ2-1; TRBD2 agrees at 14 bases. The length of the CDR3 is 15 residues. V was clipped by 3 bases and J by 8 bases; unmatched bases: 4. Germline CDR1 reads SGDLS; CDR2 reads YYNGEE.

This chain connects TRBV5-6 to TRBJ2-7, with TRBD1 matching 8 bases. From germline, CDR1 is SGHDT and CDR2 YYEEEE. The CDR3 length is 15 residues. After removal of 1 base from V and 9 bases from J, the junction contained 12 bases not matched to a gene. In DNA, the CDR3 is TGTGCCAGCAGCTTGTGGCAGGGGGCTATAGCAGGGCAGTACGTC. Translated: CASSLWQGAIAGQYV.

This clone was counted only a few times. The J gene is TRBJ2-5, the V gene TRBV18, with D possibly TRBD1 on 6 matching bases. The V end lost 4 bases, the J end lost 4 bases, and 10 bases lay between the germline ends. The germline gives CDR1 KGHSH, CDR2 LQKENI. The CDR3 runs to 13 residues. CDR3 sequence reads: CASSLGRGETQYF. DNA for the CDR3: TGTGCCAGCTCACTGGGCAGGGGAGAGACCCAGTACTTC.

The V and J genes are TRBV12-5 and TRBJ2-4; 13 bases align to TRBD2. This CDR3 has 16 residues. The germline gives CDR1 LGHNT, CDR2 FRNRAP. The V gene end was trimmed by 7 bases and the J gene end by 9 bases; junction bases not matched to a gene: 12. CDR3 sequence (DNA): TGTGCTAGTGCCCATGGGACTAGCGGGATGTTACGCATTCAGTACTTC. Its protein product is CASAHGTSGMLRIQYF.

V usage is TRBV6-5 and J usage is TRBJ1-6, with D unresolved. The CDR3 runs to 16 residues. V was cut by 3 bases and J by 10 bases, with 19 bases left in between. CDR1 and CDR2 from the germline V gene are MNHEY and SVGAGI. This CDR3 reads CASSYAPRRRWSPLHF. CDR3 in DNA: TGTGCCAGCAGTTATGCCCCACGGCGGCGTTGGTCACCCCTCCACTTT.

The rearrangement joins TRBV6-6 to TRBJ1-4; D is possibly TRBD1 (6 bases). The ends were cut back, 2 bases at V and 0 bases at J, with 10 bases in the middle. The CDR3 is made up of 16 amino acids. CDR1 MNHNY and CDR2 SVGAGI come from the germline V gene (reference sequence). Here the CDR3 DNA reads TGTGCCAGCAGTTACGGGGGCGTTGCAACTAATGAAAAACTGTTTTTT. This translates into CASSYGGVATNEKLFF.

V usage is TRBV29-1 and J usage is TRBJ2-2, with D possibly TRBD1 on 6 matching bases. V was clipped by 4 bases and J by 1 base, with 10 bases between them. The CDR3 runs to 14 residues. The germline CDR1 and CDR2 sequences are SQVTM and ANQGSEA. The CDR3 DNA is TGCAGCGTTGTGGGCAGGGGGAACACCGGGGAGCTGTTTTTT. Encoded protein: CSVVGRGNTGELFF.

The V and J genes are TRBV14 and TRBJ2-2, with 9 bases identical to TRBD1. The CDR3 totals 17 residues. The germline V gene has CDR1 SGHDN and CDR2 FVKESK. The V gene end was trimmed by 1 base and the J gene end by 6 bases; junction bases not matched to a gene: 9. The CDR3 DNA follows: TGTGCCAGCAGCCAAGCAATCGGGACAGGGTGGTCCGGGGAGCTGTTTTTT. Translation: CASSQAIGTGWSGELFF.

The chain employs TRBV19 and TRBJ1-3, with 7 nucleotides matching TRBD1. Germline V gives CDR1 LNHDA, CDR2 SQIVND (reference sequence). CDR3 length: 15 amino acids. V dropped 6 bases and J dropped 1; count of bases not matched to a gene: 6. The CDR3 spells CASSTETGSGNTIYF. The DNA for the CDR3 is TGTGCCAGTAGCACCGAGACAGGGTCTGGAAACACCATATATTTT.

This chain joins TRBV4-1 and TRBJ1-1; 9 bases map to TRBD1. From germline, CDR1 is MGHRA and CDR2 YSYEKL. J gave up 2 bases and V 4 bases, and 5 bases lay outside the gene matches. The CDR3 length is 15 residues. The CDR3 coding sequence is TGCGCCAGCAGCCCCCGGGACAGGGTAAACACTGAAGCTTTCTTT. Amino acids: CASSPRDRVNTEAFF.

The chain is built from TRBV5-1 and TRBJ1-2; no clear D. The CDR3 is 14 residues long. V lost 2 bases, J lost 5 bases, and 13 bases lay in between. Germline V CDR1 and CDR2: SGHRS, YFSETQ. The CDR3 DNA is TGCGCCAGCAGCTTAGCCCGGCAGGATTATGGCTACACCTTC. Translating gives CASSLARQDYGYTF. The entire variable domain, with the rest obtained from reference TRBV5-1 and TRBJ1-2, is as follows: KAGVTQTPRYLIKTRGQQVTLSCSPISGHRSVSWYQQTPGQGLQFLFEYFSETQRNKGNFPGRFSGRQFSNSRSEMNVSTLELGDSALYLCASSLARQDYGYTFGSGTRLTVV.

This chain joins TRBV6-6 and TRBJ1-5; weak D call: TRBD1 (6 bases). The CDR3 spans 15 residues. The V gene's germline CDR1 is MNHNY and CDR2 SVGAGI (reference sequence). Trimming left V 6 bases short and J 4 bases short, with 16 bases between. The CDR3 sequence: CASREQGSGNQPQHF. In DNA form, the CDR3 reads TGTGCCAGCAGGGAGCAGGGGTCGGGGAATCAGCCCCAGCATTTT.

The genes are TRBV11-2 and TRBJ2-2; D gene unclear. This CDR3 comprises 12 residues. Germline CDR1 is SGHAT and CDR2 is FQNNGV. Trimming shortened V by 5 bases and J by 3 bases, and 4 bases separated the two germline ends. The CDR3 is CASSPDTGELFF. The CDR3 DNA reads TGTGCCAGCAGCCCCGACACCGGGGAGCTGTTTTTT.

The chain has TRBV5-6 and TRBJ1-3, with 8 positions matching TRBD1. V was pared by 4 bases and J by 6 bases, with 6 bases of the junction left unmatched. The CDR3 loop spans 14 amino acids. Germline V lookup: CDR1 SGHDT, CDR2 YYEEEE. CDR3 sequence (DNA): TGTGCCAGCAGCACGGGACAGGTTGCAAACACCATATATTTT. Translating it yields CASSTGQVANTIYF. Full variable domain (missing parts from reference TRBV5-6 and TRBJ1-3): DAGVTQSPTHLIKTRGQQVTLRCSPKSGHDTVSWYQQALGQGPQFIFQYYEEEERQRGNFPDRFSGHQFPNYSSELNVNALLLGDSALYLCASSTGQVANTIYFGEGSWLTVV.

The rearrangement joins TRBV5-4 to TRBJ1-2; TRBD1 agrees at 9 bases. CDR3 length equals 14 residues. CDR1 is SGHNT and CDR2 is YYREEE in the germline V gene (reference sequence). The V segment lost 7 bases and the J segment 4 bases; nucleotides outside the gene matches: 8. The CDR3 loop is CASGDRGTFYGYTF. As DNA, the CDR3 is TGTGCCAGCGGAGACAGGGGGACCTTCTATGGCTACACCTTC.

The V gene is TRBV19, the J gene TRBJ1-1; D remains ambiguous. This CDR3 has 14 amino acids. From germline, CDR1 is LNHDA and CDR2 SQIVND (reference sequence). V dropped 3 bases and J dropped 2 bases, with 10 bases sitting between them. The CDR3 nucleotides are TGTGCCAGTAGTATCCACGCAGGTAACACTGAAGCTTTCTTT. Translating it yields CASSIHAGNTEAFF.

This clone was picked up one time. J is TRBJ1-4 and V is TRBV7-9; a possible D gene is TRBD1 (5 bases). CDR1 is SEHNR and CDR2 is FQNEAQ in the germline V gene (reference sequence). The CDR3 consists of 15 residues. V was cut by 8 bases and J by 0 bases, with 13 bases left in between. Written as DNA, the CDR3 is TGTGCCAGCGGCGGGGCGACAGCAACTAATGAAAAACTGTTTTTT. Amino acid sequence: CASGGATATNEKLFF.

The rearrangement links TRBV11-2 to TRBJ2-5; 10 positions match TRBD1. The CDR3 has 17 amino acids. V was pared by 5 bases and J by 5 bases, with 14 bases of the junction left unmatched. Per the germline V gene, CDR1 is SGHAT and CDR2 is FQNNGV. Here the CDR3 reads CASSDRDRGIVGETQYF. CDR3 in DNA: TGTGCCAGCAGCGACCGGGACAGGGGTATTGTGGGGGAGACCCAGTACTTC.